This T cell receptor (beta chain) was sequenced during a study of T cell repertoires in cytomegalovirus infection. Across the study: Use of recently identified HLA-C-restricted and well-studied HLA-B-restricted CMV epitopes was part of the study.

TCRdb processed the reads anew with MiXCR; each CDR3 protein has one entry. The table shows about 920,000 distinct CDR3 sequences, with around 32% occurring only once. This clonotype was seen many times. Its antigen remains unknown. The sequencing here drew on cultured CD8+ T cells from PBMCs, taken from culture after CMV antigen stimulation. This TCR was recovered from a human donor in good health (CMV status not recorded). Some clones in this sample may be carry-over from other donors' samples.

The CDR3 region is CASRSSTGNTEAFF. CDR3 in DNA: TGTGCCAGCAGATCCTCGACAGGGAACACTGAAGCTTTCTTT. This chain connects TRBV7-2 to TRBJ1-1; maybe TRBD1 (6 bases). Trimming took 6 bases from V and 1 from J, leaving 12 bases between them. This CDR3 has 14 amino acids. The V gene's germline CDR1 is SGHTA and CDR2 FQGNSA.